This is a list of T cell receptor beta chains from one sample in a study of OX40 agonist ivuxolimab in advanced cancers. Clones were read by immunoSEQ multiplex PCR, and TCRdb kept only the in-frame ones, dropping some. The table records about 68,000 clones, about 90% of them present only once. Sequences were derived from CD4+ or CD8+ T cells sorted from blood, sampled in a trial of the OX40 agonist ivuxolimab. These TCRs come from an adult with an advanced solid tumor such as melanoma, head and neck, liver or kidney cancer. Both conserved end residues are part of each CDR3. A D gene is named only where the DNA matches it firmly. Size is omitted from some rows. Given values are once, few, many or a class for expanded clones.

j_call | clone_size | d_call | v_call | cdr3_aa | cdr3_nt
TRBJ1-4 | once | TRBD1 | TRBV19 | CASRDRGATNEKLFF | TGTGCCAGTAGGGACAGGGGTGCAACTAATGAAAAACTGTTTTTT
TRBJ1-1 | . | . | TRBV5-1 | CASSLASMNTEAFF | TGCGCCAGCAGCTTGGCCTCGATGAACACTGAAGCTTTCTTT
TRBJ1-5 | . | . | TRBV11-1 | CASSSPGLPEDQPQHF | TGTGCCAGCAGCTCACCGGGACTGCCGGAGGATCAGCCCCAGCATTTT
TRBJ2-1 | . | TRBD2 | TRBV7-3 | CASSPRGGSGYNEQFF | TGTGCCAGCAGCCCGCGAGGCGGGAGTGGGTACAATGAGCAGTTCTTC
TRBJ1-3 | . | . | TRBV19 | CASSIGVAAAGNTIYF | TGTGCCAGTAGTATAGGGGTCGCGGCTGCTGGAAACACCATATATTTT
TRBJ2-2 | . | TRBD2 | TRBV19 | CASRRSGDTGELFF | TGTGCCAGTAGGAGGAGCGGGGACACCGGGGAGCTGTTTTTT
TRBJ1-5 | . | TRBD1 | TRBV5-6 | CASSSYRGTLGGPQHF | TGTGCCAGCAGCTCTTACAGGGGAACCTTAGGTGGACCCCAGCATTTT
TRBJ1-2 | . | . | TRBV6-1 | CASSVLGSYGYTF | TGTGCCAGCAGTGTTCTAGGTAGCTATGGCTACACCTTC
TRBJ2-2 | . | TRBD2 | TRBV2 | CASSEESYTISGRATGELFF | TGTGCCAGCAGTGAAGAGTCGTATACCATTAGCGGGAGGGCCACCGGGGAGCTGTTTTTT
TRBJ1-1 | . | . | TRBV2 | CASKTVQHTEAFF | TGTGCCAGCAAAACAGTACAGCACACTGAAGCTTTCTTT
TRBJ2-5 | few | TRBD2 | TRBV7-9 | CASSPSPGLAGVGETQYF | TGTGCCAGCAGCCCGTCCCCGGGACTAGCGGGAGTTGGAGAGACCCAGTACTTC
TRBJ2-2 | . | TRBD1 | TRBV5-6 | CASRPLDRGAGELFF | TGTGCCAGCAGGCCCCTAGACAGGGGCGCCGGGGAGCTGTTTTTT
TRBJ2-7 | . | . | TRBV19 | CASSARDRYYEQYF | TGTGCCAGTAGTGCACGGGACCGCTACTACGAGCAGTACTTC
TRBJ1-2 | . | . | TRBV7-3 | CASSLGTHYGYTF | TGTGCCAGCAGCTTAGGGACGCACTATGGCTACACCTTC
TRBJ2-3 | . | TRBD2 | TRBV5-4 | CASRLTGTSLPDTQYF | TGTGCCAGCAGACTAACCGGGACTAGCCTCCCAGATACGCAGTATTTT
TRBJ1-3 | . | . | TRBV7-2 | CASSLDGRNTIYF | TGTGCCAGCAGCTTGGACGGGAGAAACACCATATATTTT
TRBJ2-2 | . | TRBD2 | TRBV5-1 | CASSLGLAGAGELFF | TGCGCCAGCAGCTTGGGACTAGCGGGAGCCGGGGAGCTGTTTTTT
TRBJ2-5 | . | TRBD2 | TRBV4-1 | CASSQGLAQETQYF | TGCGCCAGCAGCCAGGGACTAGCCCAAGAGACCCAGTACTTC
TRBJ1-6 | . | . | TRBV7-9 | CASSPNLGFNSPLHF | TGTGCCAGCAGTCCAAATCTTGGTTTTAATTCACCCCTCCACTTT
TRBJ1-4 | . | . | TRBV15 | CATSRDLGTEKSREKLFF | TGTGCCACCAGCAGAGATCTCGGGACCGAAAAAAGTCGTGAAAAACTGTTTTTT
TRBJ1-1 | . | . | TRBV5-1 | CASSLGGTNTEAFF | TGCGCCAGCAGCTTAGGGGGGACGAACACTGAAGCTTTCTTT
TRBJ2-7 | . | TRBD2 | TRBV25-1 | CASRLAGPPYEQYF | TGTGCCAGCAGGTTAGCGGGACCTCCCTACGAGCAGTACTTC
TRBJ1-6 | . | TRBD1 | TRBV30 | CAAASGQDSPLHF | TGTGCCGCCGCATCGGGACAGGATTCACCCCTCCACTTT
TRBJ2-1 | . | TRBD2 | TRBV6-5 | CASSYGGTSQGEQFF | TGTGCCAGCAGTTACGGCGGGACTAGCCAAGGTGAGCAGTTCTTC
TRBJ2-3 | . | . | TRBV28 | CASSLHLRGSADTQYF | TGTGCCAGCAGTTTACACCTCAGGGGATCGGCAGATACGCAGTATTTT
TRBJ2-1 | . | . | TRBV9 | CASSVGEDTYNEQFF | TGTGCCAGCAGCGTAGGGGAAGATACCTACAATGAGCAGTTCTTC
TRBJ1-1 | . | . | TRBV5-6 | CASSSGPTRGSTEAFF | TGTGCCAGCAGCTCGGGACCTACCCGGGGGAGCACTGAAGCTTTCTTT
TRBJ2-7 | . | . | TRBV6-1 | CASSEASDEQYF | TGTGCCAGCAGTGAAGCAAGTGACGAGCAGTACTTC
TRBJ1-5 | . | . | TRBV5-8 | CASSLAVVRNQPQHF | TGTGCCAGCAGCTTGGCGGTTGTACGGAATCAGCCCCAGCATTTT
TRBJ2-3 | few | . | TRBV7-9 | CASSLAGGSTDTQYF | TGTGCCAGCAGCTTAGCTGGCGGAAGCACAGATACGCAGTATTTT
TRBJ1-1 | . | TRBD1 | TRBV27 | CASKHRGSAEAFF | TGTGCCAGCAAGCACAGGGGCTCGGCTGAAGCTTTCTTT
TRBJ2-1 | . | TRBD2 | TRBV5-1 | CASSFQGLALNEQFF | TGCGCCAGCAGCTTCCAGGGACTAGCGCTGAATGAGCAGTTCTTC
TRBJ1-5 | . | . | TRBV28 | CASSFYQGSQPQHF | TGTGCCAGCAGTTTTTATCAGGGGTCGCAGCCCCAGCATTTT
TRBJ1-3 | . | . | TRBV5-1 | CASRIGVGNTIYF | TGCGCCAGCAGGATAGGCGTCGGAAACACCATATATTTT
TRBJ1-1 | . | . | TRBV18 | CASSPIPGRRNTEAFF | TGTGCCAGCTCACCAATCCCGGGCAGGAGAAACACTGAAGCTTTCTTT
TRBJ1-3 | . | . | TRBV11-2 | CASSLREPGNTIYF | TGTGCCAGCAGCTTAAGGGAACCCGGAAACACCATATATTTT
TRBJ1-3 | few | . | TRBV29-1 | CSVALDLSGNTIYF | TGCAGCGTAGCCCTCGACCTCTCTGGAAACACCATATATTTT
TRBJ2-6 | . | TRBD1 | TRBV19 | CASSIDLGTGHYDGANVLTF | TGTGCCAGTAGTATAGATCTTGGGACAGGGCATTATGATGGGGCCAACGTCCTGACTTTC
TRBJ2-1 | . | . | TRBV6-5 | CASSSPAPSSYNEQFF | TGTGCCAGCAGTTCCCCGGCCCCGAGCTCCTACAATGAGCAGTTCTTC
TRBJ1-5 | . | . | TRBV28 | CASRGNRVQPQHF | TGTGCCAGCAGAGGGAACAGGGTTCAGCCCCAGCATTTT
TRBJ2-7 | . | TRBD2 | TRBV5-1 | CASSPRLAPTVDEQYF | TGCGCCAGCAGCCCTAGACTAGCTCCGACGGTCGACGAGCAGTACTTC
TRBJ2-7 | . | . | TRBV27 | CASSMKTGFSYEQYF | TGTGCCAGCAGTATGAAAACAGGGTTCAGCTACGAGCAGTACTTC
TRBJ1-1 | . | TRBD1 | TRBV10-3 | CAISESRDRGSEAFF | TGTGCCATCAGTGAGTCGAGGGACAGGGGATCCGAAGCTTTCTTT
TRBJ1-5 | . | . | TRBV5-4 | CASSSLRDGQNQPQHF | TGTGCCAGCAGCTCTCTGAGGGACGGCCAGAATCAGCCCCAGCATTTT
TRBJ1-5 | . | TRBD1 | TRBV18 | CASSPGTGRGNQPQHF | TGTGCCAGCTCACCCGGGACAGGTCGGGGCAATCAGCCCCAGCATTTT
TRBJ2-3 | . | TRBD2 | TRBV4-1 | CASSLAGEGTDTQYF | TGCGCCAGCAGCCTAGCGGGAGAAGGTACAGATACGCAGTATTTT
TRBJ2-7 | . | TRBD2 | TRBV29-1 | CSVVTSGYYEQYF | TGCAGCGTTGTAACTAGCGGTTACTACGAGCAGTACTTC
TRBJ2-7 | . | . | TRBV2 | CASSESTRGREQYF | TGTGCCAGCAGTGAGTCCACCCGCGGGCGCGAGCAGTACTTC
TRBJ1-4 | . | TRBD1 | TRBV6-5 | CASREPGQINEKLFF | TGTGCCAGCAGGGAACCGGGACAGATAAATGAAAAACTGTTTTTT